Each of the 21 T cell receptor beta chains below was sequenced from the same sample in a study of blood T cell repertoires in COVID-19. Assay: immunoSEQ multiplex PCR; the TCRdb copy retains only in-frame clones and omits some. The sample comprises 150,000 to 200,000 clones, 70% to 90% of which are singletons, and around 6.1% rests with the top ten. Material for sequencing was PBMCs or T cells enriched from blood (not recorded which). Receptor source: a middle-aged man who had recovered from COVID-19.

V usage is TRBV6-1 and J usage is TRBJ2-3; tentative D call: TRBD2 (6 bases). The CDR3 sequence is 15 residues long. Per germline, CDR1 MNHNS and CDR2 SASEGT. The V and J ends lost 3 bases and 5 bases respectively, with 15 bases between them. CDR3 nucleotide sequence: TGTGCCAGCAGTGAGTTGGGGCCGGGGGTAGATACGCAGTATTTT. Translation gives CASSELGPGVDTQYF.

V and J are TRBV9 and TRBJ1-2; 7 bases line up with TRBD1. Per the germline V gene, CDR1 is SGDLS and CDR2 is YYNGEE. Germline trimming cut 4 bases from V and 4 bases from J; bases unmatched to any gene: 4. This CDR3 comprises 13 residues. CDR3 nucleotide sequence: TGTGCCAGCAGCCCTCAGGGGGGCTATGGCTACACCTTC. Protein: CASSPQGGYGYTF.

This chain joins TRBV27 and TRBJ1-1, with a weak D call TRBD1 (6 bases). This CDR3 is built from 13 residues. Looked up from germline, CDR1 is MNHEY and CDR2 is SMNVEV (reference sequence). The V and J ends lost 4 bases and 6 bases respectively, with 12 bases between them. CDR3 DNA: TGTGCCAGCAGTTGGGCAGGGGTCCCTGAAGCTTTCTTT. Amino acids: CASSWAGVPEAFF.

This chain connects TRBV6-4 to TRBJ1-1; D uncertain. In germline, CDR1 is MRHNA, CDR2 SNTAGT. This CDR3 comprises 13 residues. Trimming removed 2 bases at V and 3 bases at J, with 7 bases between. The CDR3 protein is CASSDPTDTEAFF. In DNA form, the CDR3 reads TGTGCCAGCAGTGACCCTACCGACACTGAAGCTTTCTTT.

J is TRBJ2-7 and V is TRBV2; 9 bases match TRBD2. The CDR3 contains 15 residues. The V gene's germline CDR1 is SNHLY and CDR2 FYNNEI. V lost 6 bases to trimming and J lost 2 bases; unmatched junction nucleotides: 8. The CDR3 protein is CASRTLAGDAYEQYV. The DNA of the CDR3 is TGTGCCAGCAGGACCTTAGCGGGGGACGCCTACGAGCAGTACGTC.

The V and J genes are TRBV5-8 and TRBJ1-5, with D possibly TRBD1 on 5 matching bases. V lost 4 bases and J 0 bases, leaving 11 bases between the germline ends. From germline, CDR1 is SGHTS and CDR2 YDEGEE. The CDR3 runs 15 residues. CDR3 sequence reads: CASSPTDYSNQPQHF. The CDR3 DNA reads TGTGCCAGCAGCCCGACAGATTATAGCAATCAGCCCCAGCATTTT.

This clone was found once. This chain joins TRBV5-1 and TRBJ2-5, with TRBD1 as a possible D gene (6 bases). Germline V gene sequence: CDR1 SGHRS, CDR2 YFSETQ. This CDR3 has 15 residues. V lost 2 bases, J lost 2 bases, and 13 bases lay in between. The CDR3 is CASSFGQSPQETQYF. For the CDR3, the DNA is TGCGCCAGCAGCTTCGGACAGAGCCCTCAAGAGACCCAGTACTTC. The full variable domain, rest sourced from reference TRBV5-1 and TRBJ2-5, is KAGVTQTPRYLIKTRGQQVTLSCSPISGHRSVSWYQQTPGQGLQFLFEYFSETQRNKGNFPGRFSGRQFSNSRSEMNVSTLELGDSALYLCASSFGQSPQETQYFGPGTRLLVL.

The gene calls are TRBV3-1 (or the pseudogene TRBV3-2) and TRBJ2-5, with 7 nucleotides matching TRBD1. Germline values: CDR1 LGHDT, CDR2 YNNKEL (reference sequence). The CDR3 loop spans 15 amino acids. The V and J ends lost 4 bases and 2 bases, in that order; junction bases with no gene match: 7. The CDR3 DNA reads TGTGCCAGCAGCCCAGGGACAGTAAATCAAGAGACCCAGTACTTC. This encodes CASSPGTVNQETQYF.

V is TRBV30 and J is TRBJ1-2; 8 bases are a match to TRBD1. CDR1 and CDR2 from the germline V gene are GTSNPN and SVGIG (reference sequence). The CDR3 has 13 amino acids. V trimming: 5 bases; J trimming: 0 bases; junction bases outside the gene matches: 2. In DNA, the CDR3 is TGTGCCTGGTCAGGGGGCACTAACTATGGCTACACCTTC. Translation gives CAWSGGTNYGYTF.

The rearrangement joins TRBV4-1 to TRBJ2-4, with D possibly TRBD2 on 6 matching bases. CDR1 and CDR2 (germline): MGHRA, YSYEKL. The CDR3 loop spans 16 amino acids. V gave up 5 bases and J gave up 0 bases, with 14 bases separating them. CDR3 amino acids: CASSGGWARAKNIQYF. The CDR3 DNA is TGCGCCAGCAGCGGGGGGTGGGCGAGAGCCAAAAACATTCAGTACTTC.

This clone appeared a single time. The chain is built from TRBV19 and TRBJ2-1, with no clear D. V was trimmed by 5 bases and J by 0 bases, leaving 17 bases between them. The germline V gene has CDR1 LNHDA and CDR2 SQIVND (reference sequence). The CDR3 length is 17 residues. CDR3 sequence (DNA): TGTGCCAGTAGTCCTCCCCCGGAGTTGAGCTCCTACAATGAGCAGTTCTTC. Translated, it gives CASSPPPELSSYNEQFF.

The rearrangement uses TRBV5-4 and TRBJ2-7; D is unresolved. V was clipped by 4 bases and J by 2 bases, with 19 bases between them. CDR3 length: 16 residues. Germline V CDR1 and CDR2: SGHNT, YYREEE (reference sequence). The CDR3 DNA is TGTGCCAGCAGCCCTATTTCCAGGCTACCAGCCTACGAGCAGTACGTC. It is translated as CASSPISRLPAYEQYV.

CDR3 region: CASSLDRTKSGYTF. DNA for the CDR3: TGTGCCAGCAGCTTGGACCGGACAAAGTCCGGCTACACCTTC. The chain carries TRBV5-5 and TRBJ1-2; D might be TRBD1 (5 bases). The CDR3 covers 14 residues. Per the germline V gene, CDR1 is SGHKS and CDR2 is YYEKEE (reference sequence). The V and J ends lost 0 bases and 8 bases respectively, with 14 bases between them.

J is TRBJ2-3 and V is TRBV4-1; TRBD2 aligns across 7 bases. V was pared by 0 bases and J by 5 bases, with 5 bases of the junction left unmatched. The CDR3 length is 15 residues. Per the germline V gene, CDR1 is MGHRA and CDR2 is YSYEKL. As DNA, the CDR3 is TGCGCCAGCAGCCAAGATAGGGAGGGGCTAGATACGCAGTATTTT. Encoded protein: CASSQDREGLDTQYF.

The rearrangement joins TRBV3-1 (or the pseudogene TRBV3-2) to TRBJ1-2, with D unclear. Trimming cost V 7 bases and J 4 bases, with 13 bases left between them. The CDR3 contains 13 residues. Germline CDR1 is LGHDT and CDR2 is YNNKEL (reference sequence). CDR3 nucleotide sequence: TGTGCCAGCACTAGCCGGGGATCCTATGGCTACACCTTC. It is translated as CASTSRGSYGYTF.

A few counts support this clone. CDR3 DNA: TGTGCCAGCAGCGTTTCCGGGACACAGGCCGGGGAGCTGTTTTTT. As protein: CASSVSGTQAGELFF. V and J are TRBV9 and TRBJ2-2; a weak D match, TRBD1 (6 bases). Per germline, CDR1 SGDLS and CDR2 YYNGEE. This CDR3 is built from 15 residues. The V and J ends lost 2 bases and 6 bases respectively, with 14 bases between them.

The chain couples TRBV6-2 or TRBV6-3 to TRBJ2-7, with 7 bases identical to TRBD2. This CDR3 has 15 amino acids. Losses at the gene ends were 0 bases for V and 3 bases for J; bases not matched to a gene: 5. Germline CDR1 reads MNHEY; CDR2 reads SVGEGT. The CDR3 protein is CASSYSTAGVYEQYV. Written as DNA, the CDR3 is TGTGCCAGCAGTTACTCGACGGCGGGGGTCTACGAGCAGTACGTC.

This clone was counted a few times. The chain combines TRBV28 with TRBJ1-1; TRBD1 matches at 8 bases. This CDR3 region has 16 residues. CDR1 MDHEN and CDR2 SYDVKM come from the germline V gene. J lost 2 bases, V lost 6 bases, and 11 bases had no gene match. In DNA form, the CDR3 reads TGTGCCAGCAGACCACCGGGACAGGCTATTAACACTGAAGCTTTCTTT. It specifies CASRPPGQAINTEAFF.

As for this clone: The sample carries other DNA sequences with the same CDR3. The J gene is TRBJ1-1, the V gene TRBV18; D unresolved. The CDR3 contains 13 residues. V lost 2 bases and J lost 0, with 4 bases in between. CDR1 and CDR2 (germline): KGHSH, LQKENI. The CDR3 coding sequence is TGTGCCAGCTCACCAACGGTGAACACTGAAGCTTTCTTT. Its protein product is CASSPTVNTEAFF.

The V call is TRBV2, the J call TRBJ1-2; D not resolved. The length of the CDR3 is 15 residues. Per germline, CDR1 SNHLY and CDR2 FYNNEI. V lost 0 bases, J lost 4 bases, and 12 bases lay in between. CDR3 sequence: CASSEAGRRGYGYTF. DNA of the CDR3: TGTGCCAGCAGTGAAGCCGGCAGACGGGGCTATGGCTACACCTTC.

The chain is built from TRBV7-9 and TRBJ2-7, with TRBD2 identical over 10 bases. Germline V gene data show CDR1 as SEHNR and CDR2 as FQNEAQ (reference sequence). This CDR3 region has 15 residues. V lost 5 bases to trimming and J lost 0 bases; unmatched junction nucleotides: 4. The CDR3 region is CASSITSGASYEQYF. CDR3 coding DNA: TGTGCCAGCAGCATTACTAGCGGGGCCTCCTACGAGCAGTACTTC. Drawing the rest from reference TRBV7-9 and TRBJ2-7, the complete variable domain is DTGVSQNPRHKITKRGQNVTFRCDPISEHNRLYWYRQTLGQGPEFLTYFQNEAQLEKSRLLSDRFSAERPKGSFSTLEIQRTEQGDSAMYLCASSITSGASYEQYFGPGTRLTVT.